This T cell receptor beta chain was sequenced for a study of control samples from healthy donors and cancer patients. CDR3 length: 13 amino acids. Germline V gene lookup returns CDR1 SGHTS and CDR2 YDEGEE. The V end lost 4 bases, the J end lost 6 bases, and 10 bases lay between the germline ends. The protocol was immunoSEQ multiplex PCR, while the TCRdb copy is restricted to in-frame clones and leaves out a portion. The data contain 150,000 to 200,000 clones, almost 90% of them singletons. The table lists this clone with a count of one. The chain links TRBV5-8 to TRBJ2-2; tentative D call: TRBD1 (5 bases). The sample taken for sequencing was blood. This receptor was taken from a woman aged 25 to 45 in good health. The CDR3 here is CASSPRGPGELFF. The CDR3 bases are TGTGCCAGCAGCCCTAGGGGCCCCGGGGAGCTGTTTTTT.